This paragraph reports one T cell receptor (beta chain). What it binds is unknown. The data belong to a study of post-analysis software for immune sequencing data. The TCR beta cDNA libraries carried unique molecular identifiers. TCRdb re-called the PCR reads with MiXCR, one entry per CDR3 protein. The sample yields some 690,000 distinct CDR3 sequences, more than 50% seen once. The length of the CDR3 is 15 residues. CDR1 and CDR2 from the germline V gene are SQVTM and ANQGSEA. Trimming took off 3 bases at V and 1 base at J, with 14 bases between the two ends. Overall study findings and caveats: Patients carried a handful of TRBV segments more frequently than controls did, and TRBV5-6, TRBV5-1 and TRBV20-1 were among them.

The chain uses TRBV29-1 and TRBJ2-3; TRBD2 might be the D (6 bases). This clonotype was sampled from a girl aged 2-10 years with multiple sclerosis. Specimen: blood. The CDR3 sequence: CSVEGGPSGTDTQYF. CDR3 nucleotides: TGCAGCGTTGAGGGTGGTCCTAGCGGCACAGATACGCAGTATTTT.